The text below deals with one TCR beta chain. The sample is drawn from a study of blood T cells in healthy people across ages. A J-beta primer mix and a sample-barcoded 5' primer were used in a second PCR of roughly 7 to 12 cycles. TCRdb passed the 5' RACE reads through MiXCR, listing each CDR3 protein once. The sample carries around 1.5 million distinct CDR3 sequences, approximately 40% recorded once. The CDR3 runs to 14 residues. The V end lost 4 bases, the J end lost 6 bases, and 16 bases lay between the germline ends. From germline, CDR1 is SGHRS and CDR2 YFSETQ. Total RNA extraction produced at least 5.5 micrograms (per sample) for the study.

The chain is built from TRBV5-1 and TRBJ1-2, with TRBD1 as a possible D gene (6 bases). The sample comprised blood. This receptor was obtained from a young woman in good health. The CDR3 here is CASSLIQGGNGYTF. In DNA, the CDR3 is TGCGCCAGCAGCCTGATACAGGGAGGCAATGGCTACACCTTC.